The 2 T cell receptor beta chains in this list originate from one sample, sequenced in a study of T cells after yellow fever vaccination. TCRdb re-called the 5' RACE reads through MiXCR, storing one row per CDR3 protein. The sample contains around 65,000 distinct CDR3 sequences, 5.9% of which appear only once. The sample here was CD4+ T cells sorted from PBMCs, taken around 15 days after the first yellow fever vaccination. These receptors were collected from a man younger than 35 who received the YFV17D yellow fever vaccine.

Sample share makes this clonotype medium-sized. V usage is TRBV20-1 and J usage is TRBJ2-1; 11 nucleotides match TRBD1. The germline CDR1 and CDR2 sequences are DFQATT and SNEGSKA (reference sequence). The CDR3 extends over 15 amino acids. V lost 4 bases and J lost 6; bases outside the gene matches: 8. CDR3 sequence: CSATTGTGGSNEQFF. CDR3 bases: TGCAGTGCTACAACCGGGACAGGGGGTTCCAATGAGCAGTTCTTC.

This clonotype was recorded many times. The chain links TRBV7-2 to TRBJ2-7; 9 nucleotides align to TRBD1. The J segment lost 4 bases and the V segment lost 1 base, leaving 2 bases of the junction unmatched. Germline CDR1 SGHTA, CDR2 FQGNSA. The CDR3 contains 14 residues. The CDR3 sequence is CASSLDRGLYEQYV. As DNA, the CDR3 is TGTGCCAGCAGCTTAGACAGGGGGCTGTACGAGCAGTACGTC.